This T cell receptor beta chain is from a study of long-term antiretroviral therapy in people with HIV. On the study more broadly: Initial samples were collected about a decade before the 2015 immediate-ART recommendation.

Of note for this clone: Its cognate antigen is unknown.

Germline V gives CDR1 LNHDA, CDR2 SQIVND (reference sequence). This CDR3 contains 13 residues. V lost 1 base, J lost 6 bases, and 8 bases lay in between. The samples comprised roughly 0.9-10 million cryopreserved PBMC ahead of DNA extraction. Samples were assayed with immunoSEQ v3.0 at survey level. Produced via immunoSEQ multiplex PCR; TCRdb's table is partial and in-frame only. The sample carries 25,000 to 35,000 clones, around 93% recorded once. Study-wide results and caveats: Therapy changes, viral resistance and ART adherence were not documented in the available data. In HIV, the repertoires covered a tighter span of CDR3 lengths than in controls.

V gene TRBV19 combines with J gene TRBJ2-3; D remains unclear. This specimen was unsorted PBMCs, taken 7.3 to 7.5 years after starting antiretroviral therapy. This clonotype was sampled from a man aged 45-60 years with HIV. Here the CDR3 reads CASSIVRSDTQYF. Here the CDR3 DNA reads TGTGCCAGTAGTATAGTCCGGAGCGATACGCAGTATTTT.